The source of this TCR beta chain is a study of blood T cell repertoires in COVID-19 (dated by TCRdb to about 2020). Study-level background: Samples covering the acute and convalescent phases of COVID-19 were provided by collaborators in the United States, Italy and Spain. The material from the prospective study consisted of cDNA or gDNA derived from T cells, B-cell-depleted T cells, or PBMCs. Deeply sampled blood TCRbeta repertoires from subjects exposed to, actively infected with, or recovered from COVID-19 were included in the dataset. The repertoires were made available in a free public database intended to serve as a resource for research on the immune response to SARS-CoV-2. Samples came from the ongoing ImmuneRACE study (first 160 participants) plus 1,254 subjects from 6 global collaborators. A de-identified subject ID, COVID-19 status, age in years and sex were almost always included in the sample metadata. Where available, HLA class I and class II types were taken from metadata supplied by the sample provider and were not determined by assay-based typing. The paper's findings and limits, for the study overall: Clinical and demographic metadata were provided uncurated, with the amount varying by source and participant.

A word on this clone: Its target antigen remains unknown. The sample holds no much larger clone one base away, and base qualities are not on file.

TCRbeta CDR3 regions were amplified from genomic DNA by means of the immunoSEQ Assay, a bias-controlled multiplex PCR. The paper's processing steps were these. The number of nucleated cells in each sample was estimated by amplification of reference gene primers within the assay. Sequence reads were collapsed and filtered to measure the absolute abundance of every unique TCRbeta CDR3 rearrangement. Productive Simpson clonality was computed per sample as the square root of Simpson's diversity index over productive rearrangements. TCRdb retrieved this table from immuneACCESS and kept in-frame rearrangements only. Not all clones are present; in checked studies, unresolved V genes account for under half, and no reason is known for the remainder. V and J calls and clone size follow that table, whereas D and trimming were derived from the DNA. Across this sample there are about 170,000 clones, with about nine tenths seen only once. The ten largest make up about 4.9% of the sample.

One collaborating source in Seattle enrolled patients while the patients were actively infected and followed the patients over time throughout the course of disease. Each collaborating institution followed its own protocols to collect whole blood in K2EDTA tubes. Collaborator samples were shipped for TCRbeta analysis as frozen whole blood, isolated PBMCs, or DNA extracted from either sample type. Trimming removed 7 bases from V and 6 bases from J, leaving 15 bases between the germline ends. CDR3 length: 13 amino acids, cysteine to phenylalanine. CDR3 DNA is the only sequence kept; it has 39 bases, read in frame from the first base. CDR1 and CDR2, per the germline V gene (reference sequence), are MNHEY and SMNVEV.

The rearranged chain carries TRBV27 and TRBJ1-1; the D gene cannot be resolved reliably. The sample was peripheral blood. This clonotype originated in a man between 18 and 35 years old with COVID-19, enrolled during active disease. The CDR3 region reads CASTPGGFSEAFF. In nucleotide form, the sequence is TGTGCCAGCACCCCGGGAGGGTTTTCTGAAGCTTTCTTT.